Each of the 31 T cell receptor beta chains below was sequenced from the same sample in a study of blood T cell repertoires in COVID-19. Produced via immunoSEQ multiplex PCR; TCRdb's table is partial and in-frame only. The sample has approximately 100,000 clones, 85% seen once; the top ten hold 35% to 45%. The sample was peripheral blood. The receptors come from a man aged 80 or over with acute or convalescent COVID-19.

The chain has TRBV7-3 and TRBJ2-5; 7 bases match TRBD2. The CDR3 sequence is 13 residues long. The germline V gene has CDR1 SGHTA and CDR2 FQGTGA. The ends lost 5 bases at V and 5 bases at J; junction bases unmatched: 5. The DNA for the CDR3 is TGTGCCAGCAGCCCATGGGGGGGGGAGACCCAGTACTTC. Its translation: CASSPWGGETQYF.

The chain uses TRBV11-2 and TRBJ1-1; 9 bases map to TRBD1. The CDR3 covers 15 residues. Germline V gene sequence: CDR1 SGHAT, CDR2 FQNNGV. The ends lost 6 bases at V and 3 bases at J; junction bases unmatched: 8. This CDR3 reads CASRSQGQGHTEAFF. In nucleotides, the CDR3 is TGTGCCAGCAGATCTCAGGGACAGGGTCACACTGAAGCTTTCTTT. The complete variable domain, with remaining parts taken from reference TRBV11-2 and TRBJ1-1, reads EAGVAQSPRYKIIEKRQSVAFWCNPISGHATLYWYQQILGQGPKLLIQFQNNGVVDDSQLPKDRFSAERLKGVDSTLKIQPAKLEDSAVYLCASRSQGQGHTEAFFGQGTRLTVV.

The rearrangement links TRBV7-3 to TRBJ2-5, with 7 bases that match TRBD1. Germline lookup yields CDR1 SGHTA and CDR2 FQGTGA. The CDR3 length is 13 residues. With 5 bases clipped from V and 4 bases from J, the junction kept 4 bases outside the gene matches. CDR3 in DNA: TGTGCCAGCAGCCTGACAGGGCTAGAGACCCAGTACTTC. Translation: CASSLTGLETQYF.

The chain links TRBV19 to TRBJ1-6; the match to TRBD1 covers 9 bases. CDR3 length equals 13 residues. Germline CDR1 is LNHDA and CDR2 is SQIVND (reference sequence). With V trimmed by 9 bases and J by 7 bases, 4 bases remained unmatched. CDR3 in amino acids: CASRDRVNSPLHF. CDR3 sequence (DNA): TGTGCCAGCCGGGACAGGGTGAATTCACCCCTCCACTTT. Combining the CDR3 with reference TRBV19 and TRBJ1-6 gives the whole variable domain DGGITQSPKYLFRKEGQNVTLSCEQNLNHDAMYWYRQDPGQGLRLIYYSQIVNDFQKGDIAEGYSVSREKKESFPLTVTSAQKNPTAFYLCASRDRVNSPLHFGNGTRLTVT.

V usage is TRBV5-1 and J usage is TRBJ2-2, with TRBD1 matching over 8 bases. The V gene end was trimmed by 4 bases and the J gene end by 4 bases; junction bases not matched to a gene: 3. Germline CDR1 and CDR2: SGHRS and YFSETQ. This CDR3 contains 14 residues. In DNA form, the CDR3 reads TGCGCCAGCAGCCCAACAGGGGGCACCGGGGAGCTGTTTTTT. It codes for CASSPTGGTGELFF.

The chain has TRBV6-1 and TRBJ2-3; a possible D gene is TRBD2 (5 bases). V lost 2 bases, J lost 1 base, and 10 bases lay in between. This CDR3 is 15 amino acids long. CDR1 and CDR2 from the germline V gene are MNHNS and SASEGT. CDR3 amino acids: CASSEFGGRTDTQYF. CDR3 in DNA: TGTGCCAGCAGTGAATTTGGAGGACGCACAGATACGCAGTATTTT.

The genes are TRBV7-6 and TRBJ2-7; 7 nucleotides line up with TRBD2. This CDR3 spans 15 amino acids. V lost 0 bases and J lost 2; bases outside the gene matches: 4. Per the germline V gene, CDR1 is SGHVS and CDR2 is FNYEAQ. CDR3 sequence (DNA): TGTGCCAGCAGCTTAGCGGGAGGGGACCCCTACGAGCAGTACTTC. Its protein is CASSLAGGDPYEQYF.

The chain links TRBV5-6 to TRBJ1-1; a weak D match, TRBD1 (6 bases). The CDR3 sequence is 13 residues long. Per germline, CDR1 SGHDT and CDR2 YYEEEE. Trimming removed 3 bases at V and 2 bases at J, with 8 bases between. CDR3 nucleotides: TGTGCCAGCAGCTGGACAGTCAACACTGAAGCTTTCTTT. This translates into CASSWTVNTEAFF.

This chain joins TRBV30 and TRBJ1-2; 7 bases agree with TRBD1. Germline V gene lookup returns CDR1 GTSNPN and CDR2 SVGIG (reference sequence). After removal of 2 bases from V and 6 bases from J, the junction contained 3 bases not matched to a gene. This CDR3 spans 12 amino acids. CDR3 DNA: TGTGCCTGGAGTAACGACAGGGATGGCTACACCTTC. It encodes CAWSNDRDGYTF.

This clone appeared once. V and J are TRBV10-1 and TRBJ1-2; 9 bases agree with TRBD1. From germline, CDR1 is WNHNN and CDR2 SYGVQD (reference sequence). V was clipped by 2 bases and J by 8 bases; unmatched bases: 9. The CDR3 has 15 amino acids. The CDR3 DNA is TGCGCCAGCAGTGAGCCGAAACAGGGGGCGGAGGGCTACACCTTC. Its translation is CASSEPKQGAEGYTF.

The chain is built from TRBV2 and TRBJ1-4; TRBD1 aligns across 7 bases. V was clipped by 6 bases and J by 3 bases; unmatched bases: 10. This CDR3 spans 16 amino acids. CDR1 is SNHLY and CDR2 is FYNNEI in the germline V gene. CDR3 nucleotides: TGTGCCAGCAGAGAAAACGACGGGACAGCTAATGAAAAACTGTTTTTT. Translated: CASRENDGTANEKLFF.

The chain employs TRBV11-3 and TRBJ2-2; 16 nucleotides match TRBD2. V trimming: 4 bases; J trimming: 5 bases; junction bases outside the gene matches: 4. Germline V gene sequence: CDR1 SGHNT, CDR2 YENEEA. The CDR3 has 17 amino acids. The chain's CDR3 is CASSSGLAGGYTGELFF. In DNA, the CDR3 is TGTGCCAGCAGCTCGGGACTAGCGGGAGGGTATACCGGGGAGCTGTTTTTT.

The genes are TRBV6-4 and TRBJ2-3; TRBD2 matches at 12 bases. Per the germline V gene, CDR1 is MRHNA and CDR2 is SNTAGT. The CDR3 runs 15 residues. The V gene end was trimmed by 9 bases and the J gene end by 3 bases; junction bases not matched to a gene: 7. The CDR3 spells CASSYGLAGTDTQYF. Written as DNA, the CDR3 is TGTGCCAGTAGTTATGGACTAGCGGGGACAGATACGCAGTATTTT.

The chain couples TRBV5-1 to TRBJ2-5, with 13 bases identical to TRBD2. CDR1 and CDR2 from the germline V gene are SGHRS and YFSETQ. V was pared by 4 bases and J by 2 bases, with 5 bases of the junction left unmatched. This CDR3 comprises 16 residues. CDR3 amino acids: CASSGGTSGVQETQYF. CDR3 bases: TGCGCCAGCAGCGGAGGGACTAGCGGGGTTCAAGAGACCCAGTACTTC.

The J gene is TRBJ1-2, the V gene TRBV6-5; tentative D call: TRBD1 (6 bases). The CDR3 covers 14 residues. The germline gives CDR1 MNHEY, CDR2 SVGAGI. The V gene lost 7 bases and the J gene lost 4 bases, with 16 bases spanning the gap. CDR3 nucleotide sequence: TGTGCCAGCACCAGGGGCTCGGGGAGCTATGGCTACACCTTC. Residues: CASTRGSGSYGYTF.

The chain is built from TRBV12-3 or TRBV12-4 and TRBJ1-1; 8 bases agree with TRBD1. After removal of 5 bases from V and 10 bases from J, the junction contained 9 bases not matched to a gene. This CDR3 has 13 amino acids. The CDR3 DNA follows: TGTGCCAGCAGTCCCCGGACAGGGACTACAGCTTTCTTT. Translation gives CASSPRTGTTAFF.

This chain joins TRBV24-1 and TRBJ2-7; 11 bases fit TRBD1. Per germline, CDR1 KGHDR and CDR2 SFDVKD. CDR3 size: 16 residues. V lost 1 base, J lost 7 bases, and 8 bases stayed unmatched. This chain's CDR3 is CATSDFAAGQGGEQYF. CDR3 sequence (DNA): TGTGCCACCAGTGATTTCGCCGCGGGACAGGGGGGGGAGCAGTACTTC.

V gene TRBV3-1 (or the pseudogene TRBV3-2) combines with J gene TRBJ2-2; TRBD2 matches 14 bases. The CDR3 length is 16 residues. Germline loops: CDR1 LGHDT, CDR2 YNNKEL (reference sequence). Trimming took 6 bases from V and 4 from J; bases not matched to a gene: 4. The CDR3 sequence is CASRGTSGSRTGELFF. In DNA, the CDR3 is TGTGCCAGCAGGGGGACTAGCGGGAGCCGCACCGGGGAGCTGTTTTTT.

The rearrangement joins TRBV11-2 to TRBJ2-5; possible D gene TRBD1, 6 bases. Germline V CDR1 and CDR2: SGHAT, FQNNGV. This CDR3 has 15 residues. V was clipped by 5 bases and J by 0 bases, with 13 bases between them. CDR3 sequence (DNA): TGTGCCAGCAGCCTCCGGACAGCTCACCAAGAGACCCAGTACTTC. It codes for CASSLRTAHQETQYF.

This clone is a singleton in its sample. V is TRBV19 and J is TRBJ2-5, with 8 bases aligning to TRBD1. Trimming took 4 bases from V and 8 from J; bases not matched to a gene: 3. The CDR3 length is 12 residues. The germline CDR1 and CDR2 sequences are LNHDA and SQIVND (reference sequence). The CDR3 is CASSTGQGTQYF. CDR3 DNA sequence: TGTGCCAGTAGTACCGGACAGGGAACCCAGTACTTC.

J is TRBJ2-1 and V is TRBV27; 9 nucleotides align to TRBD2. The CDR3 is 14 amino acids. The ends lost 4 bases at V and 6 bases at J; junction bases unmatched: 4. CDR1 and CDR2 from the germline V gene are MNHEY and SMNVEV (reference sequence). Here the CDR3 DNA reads TGTGCCAGCAGTTCGGGACTAGCAGCCAATGAGCAGTTCTTC. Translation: CASSSGLAANEQFF.

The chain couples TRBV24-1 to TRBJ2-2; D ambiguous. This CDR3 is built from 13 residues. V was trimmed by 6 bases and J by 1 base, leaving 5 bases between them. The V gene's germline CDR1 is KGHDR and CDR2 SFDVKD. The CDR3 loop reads CATSSWNTGELFF. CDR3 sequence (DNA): TGTGCCACCAGTTCCTGGAACACCGGGGAGCTGTTTTTT.

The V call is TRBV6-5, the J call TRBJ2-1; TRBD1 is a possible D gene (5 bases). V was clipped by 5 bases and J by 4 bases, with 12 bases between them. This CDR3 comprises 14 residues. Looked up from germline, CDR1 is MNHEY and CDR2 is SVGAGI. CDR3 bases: TGTGCCAGCAGTACCGACAGAGGATACAATGAGCAGTTCTTC. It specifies CASSTDRGYNEQFF.

CDR3 in DNA: TGTGCCAGCAGCCCAGGGGACGACACTGAAGCTTTCTTT. Translated: CASSPGDDTEAFF. The chain carries TRBV9 and TRBJ1-1; a weak D match, TRBD1 (6 bases). V lost 4 bases and J lost 3, with 10 bases in between. Looked up from germline, CDR1 is SGDLS and CDR2 is YYNGEE. CDR3 length equals 13 residues. Full variable domain (missing parts from reference TRBV9 and TRBJ1-1): DSGVTQTPKHLITATGQRVTLRCSPRSGDLSVYWYQQSLDQGLQFLIQYYNGEERAKGNILERFSAQQFPDLHSELNLSSLELGDSALYFCASSPGDDTEAFFGQGTRLTVV.

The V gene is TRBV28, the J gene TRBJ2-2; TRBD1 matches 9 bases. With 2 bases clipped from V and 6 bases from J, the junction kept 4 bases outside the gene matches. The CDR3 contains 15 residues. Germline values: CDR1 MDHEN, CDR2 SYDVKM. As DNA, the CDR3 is TGTGCCAGCAGTTTAGCTACAGGGGGCGCCGGGGAGCTGTTTTTT. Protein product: CASSLATGGAGELFF.

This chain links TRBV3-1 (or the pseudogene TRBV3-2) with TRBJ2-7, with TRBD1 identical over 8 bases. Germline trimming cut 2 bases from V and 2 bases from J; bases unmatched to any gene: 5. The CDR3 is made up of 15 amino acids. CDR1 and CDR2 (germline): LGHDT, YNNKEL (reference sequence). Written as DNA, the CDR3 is TGTGCCAGCAGCCAAACCGGGACAGGACCCTACGAGCAGTACTTC. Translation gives CASSQTGTGPYEQYF.

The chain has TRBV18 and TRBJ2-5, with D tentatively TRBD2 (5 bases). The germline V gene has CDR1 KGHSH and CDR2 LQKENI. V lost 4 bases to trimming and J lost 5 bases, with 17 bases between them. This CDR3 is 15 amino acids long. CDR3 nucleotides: TGTGCCAGCTCACTGTTGAGGGAGATCCAGGAGACCCAGTACTTC. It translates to CASSLLREIQETQYF.

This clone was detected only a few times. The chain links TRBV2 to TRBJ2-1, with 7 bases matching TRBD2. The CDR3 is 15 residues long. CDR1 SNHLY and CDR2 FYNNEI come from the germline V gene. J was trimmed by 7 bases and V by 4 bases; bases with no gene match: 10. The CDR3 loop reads CASSVGLAEGNEQFF. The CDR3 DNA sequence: TGTGCCAGCAGTGTGGGGCTAGCGGAGGGGAATGAGCAGTTCTTC.

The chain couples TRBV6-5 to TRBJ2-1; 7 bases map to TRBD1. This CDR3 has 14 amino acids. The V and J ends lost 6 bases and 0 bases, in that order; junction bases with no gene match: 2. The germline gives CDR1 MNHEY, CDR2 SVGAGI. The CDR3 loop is CASRNRGSYNEQFF. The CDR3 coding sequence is TGTGCCAGCAGGAACAGGGGCTCCTACAATGAGCAGTTCTTC.

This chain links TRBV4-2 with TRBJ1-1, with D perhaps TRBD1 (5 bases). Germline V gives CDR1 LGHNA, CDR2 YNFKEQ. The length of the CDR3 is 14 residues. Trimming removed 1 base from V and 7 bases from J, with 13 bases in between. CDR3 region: CASSQGGVIIEAFF. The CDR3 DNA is TGTGCCAGCAGCCAAGGGGGGGTGATCATTGAAGCTTTCTTT.

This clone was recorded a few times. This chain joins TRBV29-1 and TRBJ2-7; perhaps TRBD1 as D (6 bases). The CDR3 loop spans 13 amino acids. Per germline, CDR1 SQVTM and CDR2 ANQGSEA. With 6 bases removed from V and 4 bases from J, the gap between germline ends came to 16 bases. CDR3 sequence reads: CSVTSGTPYEQYF. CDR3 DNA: TGCAGCGTAACATCCGGGACACCGTACGAGCAGTACTTC.